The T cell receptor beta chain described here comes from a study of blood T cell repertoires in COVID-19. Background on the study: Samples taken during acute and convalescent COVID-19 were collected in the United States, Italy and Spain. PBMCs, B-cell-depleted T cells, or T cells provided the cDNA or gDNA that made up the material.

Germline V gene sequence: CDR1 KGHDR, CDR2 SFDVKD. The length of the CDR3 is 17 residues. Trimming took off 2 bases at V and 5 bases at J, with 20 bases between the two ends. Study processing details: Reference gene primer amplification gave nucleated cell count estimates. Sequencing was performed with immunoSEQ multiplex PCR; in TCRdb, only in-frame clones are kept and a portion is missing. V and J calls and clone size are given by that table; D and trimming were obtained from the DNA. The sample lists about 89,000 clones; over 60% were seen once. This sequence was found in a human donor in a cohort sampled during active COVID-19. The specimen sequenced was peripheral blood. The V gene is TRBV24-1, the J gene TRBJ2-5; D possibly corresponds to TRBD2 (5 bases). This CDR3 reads CATSDSRRQSGWETQYF. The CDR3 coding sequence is TGTGCCACCAGTGATTCCCGGAGGCAGTCGGGGTGGGAGACCCAGTACTTC.